The 16 T cell receptor beta chains below were found in one sample sequenced in a study of cytotoxic CD8 clonotypes in ibrutinib-treated CLL. The data were produced by immunoSEQ multiplex PCR, yet TCRdb's version contains in-frame clones alone and is incomplete. The sample includes 250,000 to 350,000 clones, approximately 76% seen only once; the top ten take around 5.1%. Source: PBMCs, taken at disease progression, from a patient treated with ibrutinib. Receptor source: a human donor with chronic lymphocytic leukemia.

V and J are TRBV5-4 and TRBJ2-7; D ambiguous. CDR3 length: 13 amino acids. Germline CDR1 reads SGHNT; CDR2 reads YYREEE (reference sequence). V shed 0 bases and J shed 5 bases, with 9 bases lying between them. CDR3 sequence: CASSLGQAHEQYF. CDR3 sequence (DNA): TGTGCCAGCAGCTTGGGGCAGGCCCACGAGCAGTACTTC.

The chain combines TRBV7-7 with TRBJ2-3, with TRBD1 as a possible D gene (6 bases). V gave up 5 bases and J gave up 4 bases, with 10 bases separating them. Germline CDR1 reads SSHAT; CDR2 reads FNYEAQ (reference sequence). This CDR3 spans 13 amino acids. The CDR3 loop is CASSPNRADTQYF. The CDR3 DNA reads TGTGCCAGCAGCCCCAACAGGGCAGATACGCAGTATTTT.

V and J are TRBV4-1 and TRBJ1-2; D not resolved. V lost 0 bases and J 8 bases, leaving 10 bases between the germline ends. Germline V lookup: CDR1 MGHRA, CDR2 YSYEKL. The CDR3 consists of 13 residues. In DNA, the CDR3 is TGCGCCAGCAGCCAAGAAGACTCGGGAGGCTACACCTTC. This codes for CASSQEDSGGYTF.

In this sample, this clone turned up once. The V and J genes are TRBV10-2 and TRBJ2-1; 9 nucleotides align to TRBD2. Germline assignment: CDR1 WSHSY and CDR2 SAAADI. J gave up 9 bases and V 7 bases, and 7 bases lay outside the gene matches. This CDR3 is 13 amino acids long. The CDR3 spells CASNLAGTSEQFF. The DNA for the CDR3 is TGCGCCAGCAACCTAGCGGGAACTAGTGAGCAGTTCTTC.

J is TRBJ2-7 and V is TRBV12-5, with 8 bases that match TRBD2. Germline values: CDR1 LGHNT, CDR2 FRNRAP. Trimming took 3 bases from V and 3 from J; bases not matched to a gene: 16. This CDR3 spans 18 amino acids. The CDR3 coding sequence is TGTGCTAGTGGTTTATCACTCGGGGGCGCGGGGGGAGTCTACGAGCAGTACTTC. Translating it yields CASGLSLGGAGGVYEQYF.

The rearrangement links TRBV27 to TRBJ1-4; 9 nucleotides agree with TRBD1. Per the germline V gene, CDR1 is MNHEY and CDR2 is SMNVEV (reference sequence). V was clipped by 6 bases and J by 6 bases; unmatched bases: 2. The CDR3 spans 13 residues. CDR3 amino acids: CASSWDRDEKLFF. As DNA, the CDR3 is TGTGCCAGCAGCTGGGACAGGGATGAAAAACTGTTTTTT. Full variable domain (missing parts from reference TRBV27 and TRBJ1-4): EAQVTQNPRYLITVTGKKLTVTCSQNMNHEYMSWYRQDPGLGLRQIYYSMNVEVTDKGDVPEGYKVSRKEKRNFPLILESPSPNQTSLYFCASSWDRDEKLFFGSGTQLSVL.

The chain has TRBV18 and TRBJ2-7, with D unclear. Between the trimmed V and J ends, which lost 2 bases and 1 base, there was a span of 9 bases. Germline V gene data show CDR1 as KGHSH and CDR2 as LQKENI. The CDR3 has 14 residues. CDR3 sequence (DNA): TGTGCCAGCTCACCATTAGGGAATTCCTACGAGCAGTACTTC. Residues: CASSPLGNSYEQYF.

This clone appeared a single time. The chain joins TRBV12-5 to TRBJ1-6; 7 positions agree with TRBD1. The CDR3 is 14 residues long. Losses at the gene ends were 6 bases for V and 10 bases for J; bases not matched to a gene: 9. From germline, CDR1 is LGHNT and CDR2 FRNRAP. This chain's CDR3 is CASGPTGFASPLHF. The DNA for the CDR3 is TGTGCTAGTGGGCCGACAGGGTTCGCCTCACCCCTCCACTTT.

This clone occurred a few times. The rearrangement uses TRBV13 and TRBJ1-2; D might be TRBD1 (5 bases). Trimming pared 5 bases from V and 3 bases from J, leaving 16 bases between. There are 15 residues in the CDR3. Per germline, CDR1 PRHDT and CDR2 FYEKMQ (reference sequence). CDR3 sequence reads: CASSTLSGGYYGYTF. The CDR3 bases are TGTGCCAGCAGCACCCTTTCCGGGGGGTACTATGGCTACACCTTC. Full variable domain (missing parts from reference TRBV13 and TRBJ1-2): AAGVIQSPRHLIKEKRETATLKCYPIPRHDTVYWYQQGPGQDPQFLISFYEKMQSDKGSIPDRFSAQQFSDYHSELNMSSLELGDSALYFCASSTLSGGYYGYTFGSGTRLTVV.

The gene calls are TRBV5-1 and TRBJ1-2; the D gene is possibly TRBD1 (5 bases). V lost 3 bases, J lost 0 bases, and 9 bases lay in between. The germline gives CDR1 SGHRS, CDR2 YFSETQ. The CDR3 has 14 residues. In DNA form, the CDR3 reads TGCGCCAGCAGCTCAGCGACAGCTAACTATGGCTACACCTTC. This encodes CASSSATANYGYTF.

This chain joins TRBV5-1 and TRBJ2-1, with 10 bases identical to TRBD1. CDR3 length: 13 amino acids. In germline, CDR1 is SGHRS, CDR2 YFSETQ. Germline trimming cut 5 bases from V and 9 bases from J; bases unmatched to any gene: 5. CDR3 nucleotides: TGCGCCAGCAGTCAGACAGGGGGCCTTGAGCAGTTCTTC. Encoded protein: CASSQTGGLEQFF. The variable domain in full, with the rest retrieved from reference TRBV5-1 and TRBJ2-1, is KAGVTQTPRYLIKTRGQQVTLSCSPISGHRSVSWYQQTPGQGLQFLFEYFSETQRNKGNFPGRFSGRQFSNSRSEMNVSTLELGDSALYLCASSQTGGLEQFFGPGTRLTVL.

This chain connects TRBV9 to TRBJ1-5; 10 bases map to TRBD1. The J segment lost 4 bases and the V segment lost 4 bases, leaving 14 bases of the junction unmatched. CDR1 and CDR2 (germline): SGDLS, YYNGEE. This CDR3 is 18 amino acids long. The CDR3 nucleotides are TGTGCCAGCAGCTCCGTTTGTCCACGACAGGGGGCAAATCAGCCCCAGCATTTT. As protein: CASSSVCPRQGANQPQHF.

The genes are TRBV5-8 and TRBJ2-7; D call uncertain. The CDR3 is made up of 14 amino acids. Germline loops: CDR1 SGHTS, CDR2 YDEGEE. Trimming pared 4 bases from V and 2 bases from J, leaving 13 bases between. The CDR3 coding sequence is TGTGCCAGCAGCGCCCCCTCGGAAACCTACGAGCAGTACTTC. Protein sequence: CASSAPSETYEQYF. Together with reference TRBV5-8 and TRBJ2-7, the CDR3 gives the full variable domain: EAGVTQSPTHLIKTRGQQATLRCSPISGHTSVYWYQQALGLGLQFLLWYDEGEERNRGNFPPRFSGRQFPNYSSELNVNALELEDSALYLCASSAPSETYEQYFGPGTRLTVT.

The V call is TRBV27, the J call TRBJ2-1; D unclear. The CDR3 extends over 12 amino acids. Trimming pared 5 bases from V and 6 bases from J, leaving 8 bases between. The germline CDR1 and CDR2 sequences are MNHEY and SMNVEV (reference sequence). CDR3 sequence reads: CASSHSLNEQFF. In nucleotides, the CDR3 is TGTGCCAGCAGTCATAGCCTCAATGAGCAGTTCTTC.

The gene calls are TRBV4-1 and TRBJ2-7, with TRBD1 as a possible D gene (6 bases). The CDR3 extends over 16 amino acids. Germline CDR1 reads MGHRA; CDR2 reads YSYEKL. V lost 3 bases and J lost 0, with 15 bases in between. CDR3 DNA: TGCGCCAGCAGCCATGGGACAACGTCAACCTCCTACGAGCAGTACTTC. Its protein product is CASSHGTTSTSYEQYF.

The chain employs TRBV29-1 and TRBJ1-3; D gene uncertain. CDR3 size: 14 residues. CDR1 and CDR2 (germline): SQVTM, ANQGSEA. V dropped 7 bases and J dropped 0 bases, with 13 bases sitting between them. CDR3 amino acids: CSAEDGLSGNTIYF. As DNA, the CDR3 is TGCAGCGCCGAGGACGGCCTCTCTGGAAACACCATATATTTT.